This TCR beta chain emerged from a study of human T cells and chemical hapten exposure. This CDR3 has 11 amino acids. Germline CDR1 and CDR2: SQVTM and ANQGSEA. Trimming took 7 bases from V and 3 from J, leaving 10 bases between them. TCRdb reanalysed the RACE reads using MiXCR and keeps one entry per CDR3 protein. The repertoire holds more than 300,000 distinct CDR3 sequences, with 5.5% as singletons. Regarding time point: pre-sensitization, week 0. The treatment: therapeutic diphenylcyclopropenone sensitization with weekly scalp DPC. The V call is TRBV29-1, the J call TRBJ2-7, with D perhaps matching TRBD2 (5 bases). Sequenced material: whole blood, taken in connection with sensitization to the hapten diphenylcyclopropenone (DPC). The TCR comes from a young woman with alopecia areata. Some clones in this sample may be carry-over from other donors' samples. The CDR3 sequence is CSAYEGYEQYF. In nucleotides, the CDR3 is TGCAGCGCTTATGAGGGCTACGAGCAGTACTTC.